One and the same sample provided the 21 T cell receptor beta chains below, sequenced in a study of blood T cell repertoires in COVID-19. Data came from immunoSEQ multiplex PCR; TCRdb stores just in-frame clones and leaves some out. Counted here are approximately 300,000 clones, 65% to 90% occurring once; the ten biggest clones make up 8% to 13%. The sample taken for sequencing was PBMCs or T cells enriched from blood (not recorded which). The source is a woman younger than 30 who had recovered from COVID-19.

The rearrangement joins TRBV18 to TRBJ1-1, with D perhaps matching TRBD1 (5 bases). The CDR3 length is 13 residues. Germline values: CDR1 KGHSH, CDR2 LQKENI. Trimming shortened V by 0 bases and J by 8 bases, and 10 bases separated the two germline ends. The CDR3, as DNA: TGTGCCAGCTCACCACCGGGACTACTAGAAGCTTTCTTT. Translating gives CASSPPGLLEAFF.

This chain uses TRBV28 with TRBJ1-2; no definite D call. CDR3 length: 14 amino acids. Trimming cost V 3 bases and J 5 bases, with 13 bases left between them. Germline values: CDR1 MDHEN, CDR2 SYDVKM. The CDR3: CASSLETATYGYTF. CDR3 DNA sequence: TGTGCCAGCAGTTTGGAAACAGCCACTTATGGCTACACCTTC.

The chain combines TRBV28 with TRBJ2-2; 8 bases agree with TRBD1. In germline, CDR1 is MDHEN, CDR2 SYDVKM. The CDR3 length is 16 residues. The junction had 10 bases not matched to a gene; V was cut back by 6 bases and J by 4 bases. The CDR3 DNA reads TGTGCCAGCAGCCCCGACAGGGGAGGTACCACCGGGGAGCTGTTTTTT. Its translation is CASSPDRGGTTGELFF.

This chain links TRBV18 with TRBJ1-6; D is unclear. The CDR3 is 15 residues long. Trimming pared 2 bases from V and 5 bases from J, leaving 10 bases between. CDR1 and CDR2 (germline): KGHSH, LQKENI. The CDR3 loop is CASSPNHGDNSPLHF. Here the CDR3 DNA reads TGTGCCAGCTCACCAAATCACGGGGATAATTCACCCCTCCACTTT. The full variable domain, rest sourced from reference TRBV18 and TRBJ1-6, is NAGVMQNPRHLVRRRGQEARLRCSPMKGHSHVYWYRQLPEEGLKFMVYLQKENIIDESGMPKERFSAEFPKEGPSILRIQQVVRGDSAAYFCASSPNHGDNSPLHFGNGTRLTVT.

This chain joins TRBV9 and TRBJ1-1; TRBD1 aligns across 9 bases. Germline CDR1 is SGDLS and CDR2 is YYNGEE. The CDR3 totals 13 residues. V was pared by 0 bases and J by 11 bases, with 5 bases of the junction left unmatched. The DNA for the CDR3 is TGTGCCAGCAGCGTAGGAGGACAGGGGCCTGCTTTCTTT. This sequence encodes CASSVGGQGPAFF.

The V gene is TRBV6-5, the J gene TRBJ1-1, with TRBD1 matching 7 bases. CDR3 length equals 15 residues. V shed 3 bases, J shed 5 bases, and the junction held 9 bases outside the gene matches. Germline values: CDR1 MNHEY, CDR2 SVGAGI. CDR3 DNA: TGTGCCAGCAGTTATAGCGAGGGGGCAATAACTGAAGCTTTCTTT. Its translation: CASSYSEGAITEAFF.

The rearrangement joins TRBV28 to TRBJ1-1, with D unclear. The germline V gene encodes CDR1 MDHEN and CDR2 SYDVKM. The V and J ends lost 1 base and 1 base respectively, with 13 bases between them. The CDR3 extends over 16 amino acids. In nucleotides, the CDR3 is TGTGCCAGCAGTTTATCAAGCGGCAGAGAGAACACTGAAGCTTTCTTT. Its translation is CASSLSSGRENTEAFF.

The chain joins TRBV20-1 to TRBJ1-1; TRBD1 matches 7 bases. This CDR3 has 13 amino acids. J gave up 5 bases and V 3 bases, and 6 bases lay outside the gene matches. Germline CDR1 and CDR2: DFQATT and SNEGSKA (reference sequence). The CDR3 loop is CSASIAGGTEAFF. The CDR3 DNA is TGCAGTGCTAGTATAGCAGGGGGAACTGAAGCTTTCTTT.

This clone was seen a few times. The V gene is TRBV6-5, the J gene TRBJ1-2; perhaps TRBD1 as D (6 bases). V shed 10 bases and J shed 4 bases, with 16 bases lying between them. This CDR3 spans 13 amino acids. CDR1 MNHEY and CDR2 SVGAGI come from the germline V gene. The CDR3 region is CAIHTTGSYGYTF. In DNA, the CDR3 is TGTGCCATCCACACAACAGGGAGCTATGGCTACACCTTC.

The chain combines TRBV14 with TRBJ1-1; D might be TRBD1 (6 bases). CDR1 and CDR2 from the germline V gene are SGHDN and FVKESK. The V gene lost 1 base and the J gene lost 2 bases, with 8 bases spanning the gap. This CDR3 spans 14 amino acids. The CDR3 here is CASSQAGENTEAFF. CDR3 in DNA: TGTGCCAGCAGCCAAGCAGGGGAAAACACTGAAGCTTTCTTT.

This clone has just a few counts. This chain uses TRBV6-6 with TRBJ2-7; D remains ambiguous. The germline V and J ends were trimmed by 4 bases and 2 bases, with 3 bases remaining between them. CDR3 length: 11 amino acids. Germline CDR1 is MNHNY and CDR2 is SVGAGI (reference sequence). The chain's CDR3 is CASSSAYEQYF. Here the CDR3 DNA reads TGTGCCAGCAGTTCCGCCTACGAGCAGTACTTC.

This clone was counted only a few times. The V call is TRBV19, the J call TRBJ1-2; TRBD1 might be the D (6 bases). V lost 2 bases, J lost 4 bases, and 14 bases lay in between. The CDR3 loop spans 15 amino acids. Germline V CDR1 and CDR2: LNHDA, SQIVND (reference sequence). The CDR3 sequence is CASSITQGHVYGYTF. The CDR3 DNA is TGTGCCAGTAGTATAACCCAGGGGCATGTCTATGGCTACACCTTC.

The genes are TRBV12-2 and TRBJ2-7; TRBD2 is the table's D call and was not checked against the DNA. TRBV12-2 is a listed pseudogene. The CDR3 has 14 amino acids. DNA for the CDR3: TGTGCAAGTCCAGGGCGCGGGATTTCCTACGAGCAGTACTTC. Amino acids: CASPGRGISYEQYF.

The CDR3 coding sequence is TGTGCCAGCAGTTATCAAGGAGGCGGGCAGCCCCAGCATTTT. Translated, it gives CASSYQGGGQPQHF. The chain recombines TRBV6-5 with TRBJ1-5, with unresolved D. The V end was cut by 3 bases, the J end by 7 bases, with 13 bases between. The CDR3 extends over 14 amino acids. Germline V gene lookup returns CDR1 MNHEY and CDR2 SVGAGI.

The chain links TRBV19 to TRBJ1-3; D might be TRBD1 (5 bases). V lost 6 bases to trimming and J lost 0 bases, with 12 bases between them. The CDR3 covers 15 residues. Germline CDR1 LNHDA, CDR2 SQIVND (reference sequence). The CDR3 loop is CASRTAPISGNTIYF. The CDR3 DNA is TGTGCCAGTAGGACAGCGCCGATCTCTGGAAACACCATATATTTT.

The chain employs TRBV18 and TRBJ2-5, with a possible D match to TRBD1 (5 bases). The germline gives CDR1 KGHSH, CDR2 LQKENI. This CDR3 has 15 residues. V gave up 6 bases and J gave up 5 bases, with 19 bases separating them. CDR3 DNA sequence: TGTGCCAGCTCCCAAGACAGCTCCTATCAGGAGACCCAGTACTTC. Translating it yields CASSQDSSYQETQYF.

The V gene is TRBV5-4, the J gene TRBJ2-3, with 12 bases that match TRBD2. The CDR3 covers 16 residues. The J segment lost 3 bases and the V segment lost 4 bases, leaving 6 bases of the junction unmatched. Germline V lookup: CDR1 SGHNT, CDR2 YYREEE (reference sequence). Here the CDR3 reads CASSMGTSGWTDTQYF. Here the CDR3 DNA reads TGTGCCAGCAGCATGGGGACTAGCGGGTGGACAGATACGCAGTATTTT.

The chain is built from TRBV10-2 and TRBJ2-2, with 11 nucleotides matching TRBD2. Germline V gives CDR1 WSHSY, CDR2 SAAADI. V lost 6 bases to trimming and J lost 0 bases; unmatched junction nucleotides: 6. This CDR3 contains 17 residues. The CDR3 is CASRWLAGGANTGELFF. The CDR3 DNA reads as TGCGCCAGCAGATGGCTAGCGGGAGGTGCGAACACCGGGGAGCTGTTTTTT.

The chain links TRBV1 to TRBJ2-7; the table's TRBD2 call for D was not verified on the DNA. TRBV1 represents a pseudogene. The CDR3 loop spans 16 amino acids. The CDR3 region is CTSSQLRLDISYEQYF. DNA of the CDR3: TGCACCAGCAGCCAACTTCGACTAGACATTTCCTACGAGCAGTACTTC.

DNA for the CDR3: TGTGCCAGCAGCCCCCAAGAGGAACACAATGAGCAGTTCTTC. Translation gives CASSPQEEHNEQFF. The chain joins TRBV11-3 to TRBJ2-1; D is unclear. The CDR3 runs to 14 residues. The germline V gene has CDR1 SGHNT and CDR2 YENEEA. The V and J ends lost 5 bases and 5 bases respectively, with 13 bases between them.

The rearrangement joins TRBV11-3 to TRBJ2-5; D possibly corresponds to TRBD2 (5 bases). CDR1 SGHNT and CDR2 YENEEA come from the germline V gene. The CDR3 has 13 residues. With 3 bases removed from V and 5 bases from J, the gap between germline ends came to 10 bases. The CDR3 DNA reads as TGTGCCAGCAGCTTCGGACTGAGGGAGACCCAGTACTTC. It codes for CASSFGLRETQYF.